Sequencing of this TCR beta chain was carried out in a study of cytomegalovirus exposure and HLA in healthy donors. Study-wide results and limits: The sole available immune exposure information was CMV serostatus. Near-uniform donor sequencing depth was presumed by presence/absence analyses.

PCR employed 60 Vbeta and 13 Jbeta primers. TCRdb keeps only in-frame clones here, not all; method: immunoSEQ multiplex PCR. The data contain 250,000 to 300,000 clones, over 90% of them seen just once; the ten biggest clones take up 1.5% to 2%. With regard to this clone: No antigen is known for it.

Source material: PBMCs. The TCR comes from a girl aged 2 to 9 in good health and CMV-seronegative.

The chain's CDR3 is CASGIAGVVNEQFF. The CDR3 coding sequence is TGTGCCAGCGGAATAGCGGGAGTGGTCAATGAGCAGTTCTTC. The chain is built from TRBV25-1 and TRBJ2-1; TRBD2 agrees at 9 bases. Germline values: CDR1 MGHDK, CDR2 SYGVNS. With V trimmed by 8 bases and J by 6 bases, 8 bases remained unmatched. CDR3 length: 14 amino acids. Full variable domain (remainder filled in from reference TRBV25-1 and TRBJ2-1): EADIYQTPRYLVIGTGKKITLECSQTMGHDKMYWYQQDPGMELHLIHYSYGVNSTEKGDLSSESTVSRIRTEHFPLTLESARPSHTSQYLCASGIAGVVNEQFFGPGTRLTVL.